These 10 T cell receptor beta chains were all obtained from the same sample, sequenced in a study of neurological immune-mediated disorders. Noted time point: longitudinal time-point 3. TCRdb recomputed calls from the 5' RACE reads with MiXCR, one row per CDR3 protein. The sample contains approximately 85,000 distinct CDR3 sequences, about 4% of which appear only once. Sequenced sample: PBMCs. Every receptor here comes from a woman in her sixties with multiple sclerosis.

This clonotype was recorded many times. The chain couples TRBV5-8 to TRBJ2-1; 9 nucleotides align to TRBD2. The germline V gene has CDR1 SGHTS and CDR2 YDEGEE. This CDR3 is 16 amino acids long. V gave up 4 bases and J gave up 5 bases; unmatched junction bases: 10. CDR3 sequence reads: CASSPMRTSANNEQFF. The CDR3 coding sequence is TGTGCCAGCAGCCCCATGAGGACTAGCGCGAACAATGAGCAGTTCTTC.

This clonotype occurred many times. V usage is TRBV10-3 and J usage is TRBJ2-1, with D perhaps matching TRBD1 or TRBD2 (5 bases each). The CDR3 runs to 16 residues. V lost 4 bases and J lost 0, with 13 bases in between. Germline V CDR1 and CDR2: ENHRY, SYGVKD. The CDR3 bases are TGTGCCATCAGTGTACGGGACCCGAGCTCCTACAATGAGCAGTTCTTC. This translates into CAISVRDPSSYNEQFF.

This clonotype was recorded at least ten times. The chain is built from TRBV20-1 and TRBJ1-5; 8 nucleotides agree with TRBD1. This CDR3 region has 14 residues. Trimming removed 3 bases from V and 4 bases from J; junction bases left unmatched: 5. Germline CDR1 DFQATT, CDR2 SNEGSKA (reference sequence). The CDR3 here is CSASPDRGNQPQHF. CDR3 DNA: TGCAGTGCTAGCCCCGACAGGGGTAATCAGCCCCAGCATTTT.

This clonotype was counted many times. The chain links TRBV7-9 to TRBJ1-4; 8 positions agree with TRBD1. The CDR3 sequence is 18 residues long. Unmatched junction bases numbered 17, after V lost 3 bases and J lost 8 bases. Germline V gene lookup returns CDR1 SEHNR and CDR2 FQNEAQ (reference sequence). This chain's CDR3 is CASSFVGQALLRKEKLFF. The CDR3 nucleotides are TGTGCCAGCAGCTTTGTGGGACAGGCCCTCCTGAGAAAGGAAAAACTGTTTTTT.

This clonotype was seen at least ten times. The chain joins TRBV29-1 to TRBJ2-5; weak D call: TRBD1 (5 bases). Germline lookup yields CDR1 SQVTM and CDR2 ANQGSEA. This CDR3 has 13 residues. V was clipped by 4 bases and J by 1 base, with 10 bases between them. In DNA, the CDR3 is TGCAGCGTTGCATTGACAGTCCAAGAGACCCAGTACTTC. It yields the protein CSVALTVQETQYF. The whole variable domain, remainder taken from reference TRBV29-1 and TRBJ2-5, is SAVISQKPSRDICQRGTSLTIQCQVDSQVTMMFWYRQQPGQSLTLIATANQGSEATYESGFVIDKFPISRPNLTFSTLTVSNMSPEDSSIYLCSVALTVQETQYFGPGTRLLVL.

The table lists this clonotype with many counts. This CDR3 reads CASSYSQGISYNEQFF. CDR3 DNA sequence: TGTGCCAGCAGTTACTCACAGGGGATATCCTACAATGAGCAGTTCTTC. The chain carries TRBV6-2 or TRBV6-3 and TRBJ2-1, with 7 bases identical to TRBD1. The CDR3 extends over 16 amino acids. Germline values: CDR1 MNHEY, CDR2 SVGEGT. Trimming cost V 0 bases and J 1 base; bases outside gene matches: 3.

This clonotype was counted ten times or more. The rearrangement links TRBV3-1 to TRBJ1-2; TRBD1 matches 7 bases. Germline lookup yields CDR1 LGHDT and CDR2 YNNKEL (reference sequence). V shed 4 bases and J 8 bases; nucleotides not matched to a gene: 7. The CDR3 consists of 13 residues. The CDR3 loop is CASSLRQGGGYTF. In nucleotides, the CDR3 is TGTGCCAGCAGCCTCCGACAGGGCGGCGGCTACACCTTC. Full variable domain (outside the CDR3, taken from reference TRBV3-1 and TRBJ1-2): DTAVSQTPKYLVTQMGNDKSIKCEQNLGHDTMYWYKQDSKKFLKIMFSYNNKELIINETVPNRFSPKSPDKAHLNLHINSLELGDSAVYFCASSLRQGGGYTFGSGTRLTVV.

This clonotype was counted many times. The chain joins TRBV5-1 to TRBJ1-1, with TRBD1 matching 8 bases. The CDR3 length is 15 residues. Trimming removed 4 bases from V and 4 bases from J; junction bases left unmatched: 9. Germline CDR1 is SGHRS and CDR2 is YFSETQ. The CDR3 spells CASSGDRGATTEAFF. CDR3 nucleotides: TGCGCCAGCAGCGGTGACAGGGGCGCTACCACTGAAGCTTTCTTT.

This clonotype has at least ten counts. The chain recombines TRBV20-1 with TRBJ1-3; 7 nucleotides agree with TRBD1. The CDR3 totals 18 residues. In germline, CDR1 is DFQATT, CDR2 SNEGSKA (reference sequence). The V segment lost 1 base and the J segment 6 bases; nucleotides outside the gene matches: 18. The CDR3 DNA sequence: TGCAGTGCTAGAGCACAGGGGTTTGGTCCGCTTGGTGCAAACACCATATATTTT. The encoded protein is CSARAQGFGPLGANTIYF.

At least ten counts were recorded for this clonotype. The rearrangement joins TRBV28 to TRBJ1-5, with a weak D call TRBD1 (5 bases). Trimming removed 3 bases from V and 7 bases from J, with 10 bases in between. From germline, CDR1 is MDHEN and CDR2 SYDVKM. This CDR3 spans 13 amino acids. CDR3 nucleotides: TGTGCCAGCAGTTTCAGGGTAGACCAGCCCCAGCATTTT. It yields the protein CASSFRVDQPQHF.